What follows are 10 T cell receptor beta chains derived from one specimen sequenced in a study of CD8 T cells in ankylosing spondylitis. TCRdb passed the 5' RACE reads through MiXCR, listing each CDR3 protein once. Here the sample spans 300,000 to 400,000 distinct CDR3 sequences, 20% to 25% being singletons. Specimen: blood, either unsorted or a sorted T cell fraction (not recorded which). All receptors come from a male donor with ankylosing spondylitis or in good health (not recorded which).

The chain joins TRBV12-3 or TRBV12-4 to TRBJ1-2; no clear D gene. This CDR3 contains 13 residues. Trimming took off 3 bases at V and 8 bases at J, with 13 bases between the two ends. The DNA of the CDR3 is TGTGCCAGCAGTTTCCTCTCCGGCTGGGGCTACACCTTC. It encodes CASSFLSGWGYTF.

In its sample, this clonotype was seen a few times. V usage is TRBV12-3 or TRBV12-4 and J usage is TRBJ1-1, with 7 bases matching TRBD1. CDR3 length equals 15 residues. V shed 5 bases and J 5 bases; nucleotides not matched to a gene: 11. The CDR3 spells CASSSTGVSWTEAFF. DNA for the CDR3: TGTGCCAGCAGTAGCACAGGGGTATCGTGGACTGAAGCTTTCTTT.

The chain joins TRBV12-3 or TRBV12-4 to TRBJ1-5; D is perhaps TRBD1 (6 bases). V shed 3 bases and J shed 7 bases, with 13 bases lying between them. The CDR3 covers 14 residues. The CDR3 region has the DNA TGTGCCAGCAGTTTCGGGGGGGCACGACAGCCCCAGCATTTT. This codes for CASSFGGARQPQHF.

J is TRBJ2-7 and V is TRBV12-3 or TRBV12-4; D is undetermined. This CDR3 contains 13 residues. V was cut by 6 bases and J by 5 bases, with 14 bases left in between. CDR3 sequence (DNA): TGTGCCAGCAGCCCTTTAGGGCTCCACGAGCAGTACTTC. This gives the protein CASSPLGLHEQYF.

In its sample, this clonotype was seen a few times. The chain is built from TRBV29-1 and TRBJ2-2; the D is unclear. The CDR3 totals 13 residues. Between the trimmed V and J ends, which lost 5 bases and 4 bases, there was a span of 11 bases. CDR1 SQVTM and CDR2 ANQGSEA come from the germline V gene. Here the CDR3 DNA reads TGCAGCGTTCTCCAGGTCCTCACCGGGGAGCTGTTTTTT. Translation: CSVLQVLTGELFF.

This clonotype was picked up many times. The CDR3 sequence is CSVQRGTQDSQETQYF. CDR3 sequence (DNA): TGCAGCGTCCAACGGGGGACCCAAGACAGCCAAGAGACCCAGTACTTC. The chain couples TRBV29-1 to TRBJ2-5; tentative D call: TRBD2 (6 bases). The CDR3 totals 16 residues. The germline V and J ends were trimmed by 6 bases and 1 base, with 21 bases remaining between them. Germline V gene data show CDR1 as SQVTM and CDR2 as ANQGSEA.

The CDR3 loop reads CASSLEWGLAYNEQFF. CDR3 coding DNA: TGTGCCAGCAGCTTAGAATGGGGCTTGGCCTACAATGAGCAGTTCTTC. J is TRBJ2-1 and V is TRBV11-2; maybe TRBD1 (5 bases). CDR1 is SGHAT and CDR2 is FQNNGV in the germline V gene. The CDR3 totals 16 residues. V shed 0 bases and J shed 2 bases, with 11 bases lying between them.

This rearrangement joins TRBV12-3 or TRBV12-4 to TRBJ1-1; D unclear. Trimming took off 1 base at V and 5 bases at J, with 14 bases between the two ends. The CDR3 has 15 amino acids. CDR3 amino acids: CASSLEATLGTEAFF. The DNA for the CDR3 is TGTGCCAGCAGTTTAGAGGCCACTTTGGGGACTGAAGCTTTCTTT.

This clonotype was seen more than once but under ten times. This chain links TRBV20-1 with TRBJ2-7; 13 positions agree with TRBD2. CDR1 and CDR2 from the germline V gene are DFQATT and SNEGSKA (reference sequence). The CDR3 covers 15 residues. V trimming: 2 bases; J trimming: 3 bases; junction bases outside the gene matches: 4. The CDR3 sequence is CSARRLAGGNYEQYF. The DNA for the CDR3 is TGCAGTGCTAGAAGACTAGCGGGGGGAAACTACGAGCAGTACTTC.

This clonotype was picked up a small number of times. This chain uses TRBV4-2 with TRBJ2-1; D is perhaps TRBD2 (5 bases). Between the trimmed V and J ends, which lost 4 bases and 0 bases, there was a span of 13 bases. The CDR3 spans 16 residues. From germline, CDR1 is LGHNA and CDR2 YNFKEQ. The CDR3, as DNA: TGTGCCAGCAGCCCCGAAGCGGATAGCTCCTACAATGAGCAGTTCTTC. It encodes CASSPEADSSYNEQFF.